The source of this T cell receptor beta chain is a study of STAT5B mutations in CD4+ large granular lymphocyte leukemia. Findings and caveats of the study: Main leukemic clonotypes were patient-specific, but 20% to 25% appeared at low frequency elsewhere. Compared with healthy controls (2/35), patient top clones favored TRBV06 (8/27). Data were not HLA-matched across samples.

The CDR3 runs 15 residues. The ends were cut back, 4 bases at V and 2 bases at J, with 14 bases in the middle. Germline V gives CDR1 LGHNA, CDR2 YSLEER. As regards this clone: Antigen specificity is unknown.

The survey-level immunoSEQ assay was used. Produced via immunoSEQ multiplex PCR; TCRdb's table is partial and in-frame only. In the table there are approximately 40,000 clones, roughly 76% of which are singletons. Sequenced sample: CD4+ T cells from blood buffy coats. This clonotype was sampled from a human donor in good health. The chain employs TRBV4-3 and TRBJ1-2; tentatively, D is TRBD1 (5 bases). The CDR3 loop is CASSPAGGGNYGYTF. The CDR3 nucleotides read TGCGCCAGCAGCCCCGCAGGTGGGGGAAACTATGGCTACACCTTC.